This entry lists 4 T cell receptor beta chains sequenced from one sample in a study of identical twins. TCRdb re-analysed the 5' RACE reads in MiXCR, keeping a single row per CDR3 protein. The table records 450,000 to 650,000 distinct CDR3 sequences, 9% to 10% of them present only once. The data were also submitted as part of a second study, on yellow fever vaccine responses in identical twins.

Material for sequencing was PBMCs. The receptors shown here come from a woman aged 18-29 years in good health.

This clonotype was recorded at least ten times. The chain links TRBV29-1 to TRBJ2-2, with D unresolved. The CDR3 loop spans 14 amino acids. The germline V and J ends were trimmed by 4 bases and 2 bases, with 11 bases remaining between them. From germline, CDR1 is SQVTM and CDR2 ANQGSEA. The CDR3 sequence: CSVVGWGNTGELFF. In DNA, the CDR3 is TGCAGCGTTGTTGGCTGGGGTAACACCGGGGAGCTGTTTTTT.

The chain employs TRBV27 and TRBJ2-7, with 10 nucleotides matching TRBD1. The J segment lost 2 bases and the V segment lost 0 bases, leaving 1 base of the junction unmatched. Germline lookup yields CDR1 MNHEY and CDR2 SMNVEV (reference sequence). CDR3 length: 15 amino acids. The CDR3 nucleotides read TGTGCCAGCAGTTTATCCGGACAGGGGGCCTACGAGCAGTACTTC. Its translation is CASSLSGQGAYEQYF.

This chain uses TRBV12-3 or TRBV12-4 with TRBJ2-1; D not resolved. The CDR3 consists of 13 residues. Trimming pared 1 base from V and 9 bases from J, leaving 10 bases between. The CDR3 bases are TGTGCCAGCAGTTTAGGGCCTACGAGTGAGCAGTTCTTC. Protein product: CASSLGPTSEQFF.

In its sample, this clonotype was seen a few times. The chain has TRBV5-1 and TRBJ2-2; D not resolved. This CDR3 has 15 residues. Germline assignment: CDR1 SGHRS and CDR2 YFSETQ. V was trimmed by 0 bases and J by 0 bases, leaving 6 bases between them. In DNA, the CDR3 is TGCGCCAGCAGCTTGGCCAAGACGAACACCGGGGAGCTGTTTTTT. Its translation: CASSLAKTNTGELFF.